This T cell receptor (beta chain) appears in the sequencing data of a study of blood T cell repertoires in COVID-19. About the research overall: Sample material is recorded as cDNA or gDNA derived from T cells, B-cell-depleted T cells, or PBMCs.

As originally analysed: The authors estimated nucleated cell counts from reference gene primer amplification. Clones were read by immunoSEQ multiplex PCR, and TCRdb kept only the in-frame ones, dropping some. The V and J calls and clone size were taken over from that table, and D and trimming were inferred from the DNA. The sample carries about 210,000 clones, around 84% recorded once. This clone has more than one count but fewer than ten. The sequence came from a man in his fifties with active or convalescent COVID-19. The sequencing sample was made of peripheral blood.

The CDR3 protein is CASSYSGTIYNEQFF. The CDR3 nucleotides read TGTGCCAGCAGTTACTCCGGGACTATCTACAATGAGCAGTTCTTC. V and J are TRBV3-1 (or the pseudogene TRBV3-2) and TRBJ2-1, with TRBD2 identical over 7 bases. Germline lookup yields CDR1 LGHDT and CDR2 YNNKEL (reference sequence). The CDR3 loop spans 15 amino acids. V lost 6 bases and J lost 3; bases outside the gene matches: 8.